This T cell receptor beta chain was sequenced for a study of blood T cells in healthy people across ages. This clonotype was counted a few times. A second PCR of 7 to 11 cycles used a sample-barcoded 5' primer and a J-beta primer mix. TCRdb re-analysed the 5' RACE reads in MiXCR, keeping a single row per CDR3 protein. The sample consists of 550,000 to 650,000 distinct CDR3 sequences, roughly a quarter of them appearing once. CDR1 LGHNT and CDR2 FRNRAP come from the germline V gene. V was pared by 5 bases and J by 0 bases, with 7 bases between. The CDR3 is 13 residues long. Ranging in age from about 6 to 95, the donors were healthy Caucasian individuals from Russia. Isolation per sample recovered at least 6 million PBMCs. This same sample was also taken into another study, of T cells of mothers and their children.

This sequence originates from a boy aged 2 to 10 in good health. The sample was blood. This chain joins TRBV12-5 and TRBJ1-1; D gene ambiguous. CDR3 sequence: CASGPGLNTEAFF. The CDR3 DNA sequence: TGTGCTAGTGGTCCCGGATTGAACACTGAAGCTTTCTTT.